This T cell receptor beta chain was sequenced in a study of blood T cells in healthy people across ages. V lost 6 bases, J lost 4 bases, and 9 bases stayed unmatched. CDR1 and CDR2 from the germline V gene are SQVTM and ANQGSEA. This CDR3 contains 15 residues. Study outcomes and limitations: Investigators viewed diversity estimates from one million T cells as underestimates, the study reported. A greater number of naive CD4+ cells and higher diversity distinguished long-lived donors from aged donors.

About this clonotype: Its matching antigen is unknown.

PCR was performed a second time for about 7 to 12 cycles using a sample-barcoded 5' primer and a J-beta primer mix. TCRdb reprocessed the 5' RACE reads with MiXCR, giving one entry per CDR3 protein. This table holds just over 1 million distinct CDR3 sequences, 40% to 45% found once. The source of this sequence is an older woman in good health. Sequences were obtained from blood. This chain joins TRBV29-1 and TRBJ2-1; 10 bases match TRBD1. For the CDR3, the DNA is TGCAGCGTCCCACGACAGGGGGCTAGTTACAATGAGCAGTTCTTC. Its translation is CSVPRQGASYNEQFF.